The rows below give T cell receptor beta chains drawn from one sample of a study of beta chain features in type 1 diabetes. Profiled with immunoSEQ multiplex PCR; TCRdb holds only in-frame clones, not every one. The repertoire has around 650,000 clones, around 12% of them found once; the top ten carry more than 0.1%. Sequenced material: naive CD4+ T cells from blood. The receptors come from a man aged 25-45 years with type 1 diabetes. CDR3s include the opening cysteine and the closing phenylalanine or tryptophan. Each record gives: J gene, V gene, D gene, clone size, CDR3 DNA, CDR3 protein. The D gene is left open where the match is weak. Clone size appears in some rows only: once, few, many, or a class for an expanded clone.

J gene: TRBJ1-2; V gene: TRBV7-2; D gene: .; clone size: .; CDR3 DNA: TGTGCCAGCAGCTTAGTAGCTCTAGCTAACTATGGCTACACCTTC; CDR3 protein: CASSLVALANYGYTF
J gene: TRBJ1-4; V gene: TRBV2; D gene: .; clone size: few; CDR3 DNA: TGTGCCAGCAGTCCCAGACAGGCAACTAATGAAAAACTGTTTTTT; CDR3 protein: CASSPRQATNEKLFF
J gene: TRBJ2-2; V gene: TRBV7-2; D gene: .; clone size: .; CDR3 DNA: TGTGCCAGCAGCTCGGGTAGCAGGACCGGGGAGCTGTTTTTT; CDR3 protein: CASSSGSRTGELFF
J gene: TRBJ2-3; V gene: TRBV6-5; D gene: TRBD1; clone size: .; CDR3 DNA: TGTGCCAGCGGGGACAGGGGAATGGGAACGCAGTATTTT; CDR3 protein: CASGDRGMGTQYF
J gene: TRBJ2-5; V gene: TRBV7-8; D gene: .; clone size: .; CDR3 DNA: TGTGCCAGCAGCTTAGTCCCAGACAGTGCCTACTTC; CDR3 protein: CASSLVPDSAYF
J gene: TRBJ2-1; V gene: TRBV6-5; D gene: TRBD2; clone size: .; CDR3 DNA: TGTGCCAGCAGTCGCTCGACTAGCGCGGAGCAGTTCTTC; CDR3 protein: CASSRSTSAEQFF
J gene: TRBJ2-1; V gene: TRBV2; D gene: .; clone size: .; CDR3 DNA: TGTGCCAGCAGTGATGCGGGTGGGGTATACAATGAGCAGTTCTTC; CDR3 protein: CASSDAGGVYNEQFF
J gene: TRBJ2-1; V gene: TRBV29-1; D gene: .; clone size: few; CDR3 DNA: TGCAGCGTGAAGAGAGGGGCATCCTACAATGAGCAGTTCTTC; CDR3 protein: CSVKRGASYNEQFF
J gene: TRBJ2-3; V gene: TRBV2; D gene: .; clone size: .; CDR3 DNA: TGTGCCAGCAGTGAAATTACCCCCGGAGATACGCAGTATTTT; CDR3 protein: CASSEITPGDTQYF
J gene: TRBJ2-7; V gene: TRBV18; D gene: TRBD1; clone size: .; CDR3 DNA: TGTGCCAGCTCCGAGGACAGGGCCCCCTACGAGCAGTACTTC; CDR3 protein: CASSEDRAPYEQYF
J gene: TRBJ2-2; V gene: TRBV27; D gene: .; clone size: few; CDR3 DNA: TGTGCCAGCAGTCCACTAAGCACCACCGGGGAGCTGTTTTTT; CDR3 protein: CASSPLSTTGELFF
J gene: TRBJ2-1; V gene: TRBV4-2; D gene: .; clone size: few; CDR3 DNA: TGTGCCAGCAGCCAGAGTCTCGACTACAATGAGCAGTTCTTC; CDR3 protein: CASSQSLDYNEQFF
J gene: TRBJ1-6; V gene: TRBV18; D gene: TRBD1; clone size: few; CDR3 DNA: TGTGCCAGCTCAACCGGACAGGGGAGTTCACCCCTCCACTTT; CDR3 protein: CASSTGQGSSPLHF
J gene: TRBJ2-1; V gene: TRBV7-9; D gene: TRBD2; clone size: few; CDR3 DNA: TGTGCCAGCAGCTTAGGTTCGGGACTAGAGGCATACAATGAGCAGTTCTTC; CDR3 protein: CASSLGSGLEAYNEQFF
J gene: TRBJ1-3; V gene: TRBV29-1; D gene: .; clone size: few; CDR3 DNA: TGCAGCGTCCGGAGGGGCTACTCTGGAAACACCATATATTTT; CDR3 protein: CSVRRGYSGNTIYF
J gene: TRBJ2-2; V gene: TRBV28; D gene: TRBD2; clone size: .; CDR3 DNA: TGTGCCAGCCACACTAGCGGGGGACACGGGGAGCTGTTTTTT; CDR3 protein: CASHTSGGHGELFF